The 11 T cell receptor beta chains reported below all come from one sample, sequenced in a study of blood T cell repertoires in COVID-19. Only in-frame clones appear in the TCRdb table, and some are missing; sequencing was by immunoSEQ multiplex PCR. The top ten hold around 10% of the sample, which has about 160,000 clones, around 81% seen once. Sequenced: peripheral blood. Receptors originate from a man aged 55 to 70 with active or convalescent COVID-19.

The chain has TRBV10-3 and TRBJ1-5; TRBD1 matches at 9 bases. Germline V gene lookup returns CDR1 ENHRY and CDR2 SYGVKD. This CDR3 spans 15 amino acids. V lost 6 bases, J lost 0 bases, and 3 bases stayed unmatched. Written as DNA, the CDR3 is TGTGCCATCAGACCGGGACAGGGTAGCAATCAGCCCCAGCATTTT. Translation gives CAIRPGQGSNQPQHF.

The chain links TRBV27 to TRBJ2-2; D not certain. V was clipped by 5 bases and J by 2 bases, with 6 bases between them. The V gene's germline CDR1 is MNHEY and CDR2 SMNVEV (reference sequence). The CDR3 consists of 13 residues. CDR3: CASSLVNTGELFF. For the CDR3, the DNA is TGTGCCAGCAGTCTAGTTAACACCGGGGAGCTGTTTTTT.

As concerns this clone: An end of the junction does not agree with germline; a read error may underlie this. The rearrangement uses TRBV7-7 and TRBJ2-2; D call uncertain. CDR1 SSHAT and CDR2 FNYEAQ come from the germline V gene (reference sequence). This CDR3 comprises 14 residues. CDR3 in DNA: TGTGCTAGCAGCTTAGAGGCAGGCGACGGGGAGCTGTTTTTT. Translated: CASSLEAGDGELFF.

J is TRBJ2-7 and V is TRBV3-1 (or the pseudogene TRBV3-2), with TRBD1 as a possible D gene (5 bases). Germline CDR1 LGHDT, CDR2 YNNKEL (reference sequence). The CDR3 is made up of 14 amino acids. V was cut by 3 bases and J by 4 bases, with 13 bases left in between. The CDR3 DNA sequence: TGTGCCAGCAGCCAGCGACAGCCTACGTACGAGCAGTACTTC. Translation gives CASSQRQPTYEQYF.

CDR3 bases: TGTGCCAGCAGCACGACAGGGGGAGGGCAGTTCTTC. Protein sequence: CASSTTGGGQFF. The V gene is TRBV12-3 or TRBV12-4, the J gene TRBJ2-1, with TRBD1 matching over 9 bases. The V gene end was trimmed by 6 bases and the J gene end by 12 bases; junction bases not matched to a gene: 6. The CDR3 consists of 12 residues.

The genes are TRBV5-1 and TRBJ2-7, with 8 positions matching TRBD2. J lost 0 bases, V lost 0 bases, and 2 bases had no gene match. The CDR3 is 15 residues long. Germline-derived CDR1 and CDR2 are SGHRS and YFSETQ. The CDR3 region is CASSLVAGSSYEQYF. Here the CDR3 DNA reads TGCGCCAGCAGCTTGGTAGCGGGGTCCTCCTACGAGCAGTACTTC.

The J gene is TRBJ1-1, the V gene TRBV5-4, with 7 bases matching TRBD1. This CDR3 spans 15 amino acids. With 3 bases clipped from V and 1 base from J, the junction kept 6 bases outside the gene matches. CDR1 SGHNT and CDR2 YYREEE come from the germline V gene (reference sequence). In DNA, the CDR3 is TGTGCCAGCAGCTGGAGGGACAGAGGGAACACTGAAGCTTTCTTT. This codes for CASSWRDRGNTEAFF.

The chain is built from TRBV1 and TRBJ1-5. TRBV1 is classified as a pseudogene. The length of the CDR3 is 16 residues. The CDR3 region has the DNA TGCACCAGCAGCCAAGTTTACCCCCGGGGGATGCAGCCCCAGCATTTT. Amino acids: CTSSQVYPRGMQPQHF.

The chain combines TRBV19 with TRBJ2-3; D gene ambiguous. Trimming removed 6 bases from V and 4 bases from J, with 17 bases in between. CDR1 is LNHDA and CDR2 is SQIVND in the germline V gene (reference sequence). The CDR3 has 15 amino acids. The CDR3 here is CASSVPLTVADTQYF. CDR3 DNA sequence: TGTGCCAGTAGCGTACCTTTAACTGTCGCAGATACGCAGTATTTT.

This clone was picked up many times. The rearrangement joins TRBV13 to TRBJ1-1; D is perhaps TRBD1 (6 bases). CDR1 is PRHDT and CDR2 is FYEKMQ in the germline V gene (reference sequence). The V end lost 3 bases, the J end lost 1 base, and 9 bases lay between the germline ends. The CDR3 totals 14 residues. The CDR3 here is CASSFIGGNTEAFF. As DNA, the CDR3 is TGTGCCAGCAGCTTTATAGGGGGGAACACTGAAGCTTTCTTT.

V is TRBV7-6 and J is TRBJ2-1, with 7 bases lining up with TRBD2. The CDR3 is 15 residues long. The germline V gene has CDR1 SGHVS and CDR2 FNYEAQ. With 5 bases clipped from V and 13 bases from J, the junction kept 17 bases outside the gene matches. This CDR3 reads CASSPGSGESGIQFF. The CDR3 DNA reads TGTGCCAGCAGCCCGGGGAGTGGGGAGAGCGGGATACAGTTCTTC.